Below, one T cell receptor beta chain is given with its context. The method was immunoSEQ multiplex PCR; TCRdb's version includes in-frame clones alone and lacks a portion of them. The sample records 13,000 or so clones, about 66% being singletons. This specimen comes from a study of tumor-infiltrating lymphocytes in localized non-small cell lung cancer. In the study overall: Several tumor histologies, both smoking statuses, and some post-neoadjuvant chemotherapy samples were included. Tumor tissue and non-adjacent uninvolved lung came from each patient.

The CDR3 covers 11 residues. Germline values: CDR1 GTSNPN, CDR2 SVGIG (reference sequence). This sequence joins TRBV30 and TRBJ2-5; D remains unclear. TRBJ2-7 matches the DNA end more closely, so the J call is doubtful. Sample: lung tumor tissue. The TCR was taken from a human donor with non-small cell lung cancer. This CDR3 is CAWKRNYEQYF. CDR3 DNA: TGTGCCTGGAAACGTAACTACGAGCAGTACTTC.